This entry lists 5 T cell receptor beta chains sequenced from one sample in a study of blood T cell repertoires in COVID-19. Data came from immunoSEQ multiplex PCR; TCRdb stores just in-frame clones and leaves some out. The sample has some 200,000 clones, 70% to 90% seen once. The sequenced material came from peripheral blood. Every receptor here comes from a man aged 55 to 69 with active or convalescent COVID-19.

The chain has TRBV19 and TRBJ2-5; D gene ambiguous. CDR1 LNHDA and CDR2 SQIVND come from the germline V gene (reference sequence). Trimming removed 4 bases from V and 5 bases from J, with 8 bases in between. The CDR3 extends over 12 amino acids. CDR3 DNA: TGTGCCAGTAGTAAGTCCGGGGAGACCCAGTACTTC. Its translation is CASSKSGETQYF.

The V and J genes are TRBV5-1 and TRBJ2-1, with a weak D call TRBD1 (7 bases). Trimming stripped 2 bases from V and 0 bases from J, with 9 bases between. This CDR3 region has 15 residues. In germline, CDR1 is SGHRS, CDR2 YFSETQ. The CDR3 DNA reads as TGCGCCAGCAGCTTCCAGGGGGGCTCCTACAATGAGCAGTTCTTC. This gives the protein CASSFQGGSYNEQFF.

The J gene is TRBJ2-2, the V gene TRBV7-6, with 7 bases lining up with TRBD2. This CDR3 contains 16 residues. V was pared by 10 bases and J by 3 bases, with 14 bases of the junction left unmatched. Germline CDR1 is SGHVS and CDR2 is FNYEAQ. The CDR3 loop reads CATRGSGARYTGELFF. The CDR3 nucleotides are TGTGCCACCCGAGGGAGCGGGGCGAGGTACACCGGGGAGCTGTTTTTT. The full variable domain, completed using reference TRBV7-6 and TRBJ2-2, is GAGVSQSPRYKVTKRGQDVALRCDPISGHVSLYWYRQALGQGPEFLTYFNYEAQQDKSGLPNDRFSAERPEGSISTLTIQRTEQRDSAMYRCATRGSGARYTGELFFGEGSRLTVL.

The chain combines TRBV21-1 with TRBJ1-6. TRBV21-1 is a listed pseudogene. The CDR3 loop spans 12 amino acids. CDR3 loop: CASSPSSPPLHF. Here the CDR3 DNA reads TGTGCCAGCAGCCCTTCGAGTCCACCCCTCCACTTT.

The chain employs TRBV5-1 and TRBJ2-5; 7 bases match TRBD2. The CDR3 spans 14 residues. Losses at the gene ends were 4 bases for V and 2 bases for J; bases not matched to a gene: 5. The germline gives CDR1 SGHRS, CDR2 YFSETQ. The CDR3 nucleotides are TGCGCCAGCAGCGCGGGAGTGCGACAAGAGACCCAGTACTTC. It encodes CASSAGVRQETQYF.